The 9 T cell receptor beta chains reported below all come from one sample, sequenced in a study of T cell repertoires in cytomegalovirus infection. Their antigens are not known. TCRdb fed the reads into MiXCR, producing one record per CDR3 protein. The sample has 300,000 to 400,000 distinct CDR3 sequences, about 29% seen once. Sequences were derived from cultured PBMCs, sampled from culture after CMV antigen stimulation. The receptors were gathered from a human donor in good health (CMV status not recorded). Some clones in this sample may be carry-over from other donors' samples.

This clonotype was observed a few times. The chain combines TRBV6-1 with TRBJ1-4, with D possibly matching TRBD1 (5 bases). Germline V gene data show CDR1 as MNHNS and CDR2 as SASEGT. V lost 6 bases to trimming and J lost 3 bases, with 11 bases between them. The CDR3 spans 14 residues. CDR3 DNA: TGTGCCAGCAGAACCGGGACGGCTAATGAAAAACTGTTTTTT. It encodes CASRTGTANEKLFF.

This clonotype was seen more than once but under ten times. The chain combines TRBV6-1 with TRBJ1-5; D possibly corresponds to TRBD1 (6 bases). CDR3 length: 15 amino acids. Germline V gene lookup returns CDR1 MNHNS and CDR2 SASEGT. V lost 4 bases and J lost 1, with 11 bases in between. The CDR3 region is CASSGRGASNQPQHF. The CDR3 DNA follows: TGTGCCAGCAGTGGGCGGGGGGCGAGCAATCAGCCCCAGCATTTT.

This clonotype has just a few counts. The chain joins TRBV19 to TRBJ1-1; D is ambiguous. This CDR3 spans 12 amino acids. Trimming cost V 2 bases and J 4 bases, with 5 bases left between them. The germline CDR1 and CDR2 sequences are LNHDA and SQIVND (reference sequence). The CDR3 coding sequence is TGTGCCAGTAGTATAATGGGCACTGAAGCTTTCTTT. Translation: CASSIMGTEAFF.

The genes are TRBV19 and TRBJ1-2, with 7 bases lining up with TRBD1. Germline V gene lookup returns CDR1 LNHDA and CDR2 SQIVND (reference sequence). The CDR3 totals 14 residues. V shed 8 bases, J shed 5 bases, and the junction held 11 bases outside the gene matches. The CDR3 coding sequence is TGTGCCAGTCAGGGGCCAGGGGGTACTTATGGCTACACCTTC. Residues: CASQGPGGTYGYTF.

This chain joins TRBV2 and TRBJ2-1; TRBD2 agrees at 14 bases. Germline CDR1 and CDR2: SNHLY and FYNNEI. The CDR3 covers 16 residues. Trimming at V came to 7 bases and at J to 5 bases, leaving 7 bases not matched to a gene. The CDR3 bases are TGTGCCAGCAAAGGGACTAGCGGGAGACTGAACAATGAGCAGTTCTTC. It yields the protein CASKGTSGRLNNEQFF.

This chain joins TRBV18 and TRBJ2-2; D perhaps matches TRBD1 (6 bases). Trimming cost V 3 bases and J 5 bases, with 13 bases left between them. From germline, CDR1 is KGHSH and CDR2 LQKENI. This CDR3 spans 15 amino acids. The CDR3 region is CASSPNRDNTGELFF. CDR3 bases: TGTGCCAGCTCACCTAACCGGGACAATACCGGGGAGCTGTTTTTT.

The CDR3 region is CASSLRFQPGAYEQYF. CDR3 in DNA: TGTGCCAGCAGCTTGAGGTTTCAACCAGGAGCCTACGAGCAGTACTTC. The chain links TRBV7-8 to TRBJ2-7; D is ambiguous. Trimming pared 3 bases from V and 2 bases from J, leaving 17 bases between. The CDR3 has 16 residues. The germline V gene has CDR1 SGHVS and CDR2 FQNEAQ.

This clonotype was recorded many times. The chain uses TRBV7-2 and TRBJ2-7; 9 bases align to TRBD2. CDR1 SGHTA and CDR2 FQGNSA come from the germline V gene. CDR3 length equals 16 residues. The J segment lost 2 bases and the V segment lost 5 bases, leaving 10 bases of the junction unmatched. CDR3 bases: TGTGCCAGCAGCCCGTCGGTGACTAGCGGTCCCTACGAGCAGTACTTC. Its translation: CASSPSVTSGPYEQYF.

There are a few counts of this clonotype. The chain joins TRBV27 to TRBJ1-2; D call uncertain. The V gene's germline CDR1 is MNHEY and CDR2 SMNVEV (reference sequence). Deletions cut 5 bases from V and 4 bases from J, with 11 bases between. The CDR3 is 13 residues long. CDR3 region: CASSIVPTYGYTF. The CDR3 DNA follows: TGTGCCAGCAGTATAGTTCCTACCTATGGCTACACCTTC.